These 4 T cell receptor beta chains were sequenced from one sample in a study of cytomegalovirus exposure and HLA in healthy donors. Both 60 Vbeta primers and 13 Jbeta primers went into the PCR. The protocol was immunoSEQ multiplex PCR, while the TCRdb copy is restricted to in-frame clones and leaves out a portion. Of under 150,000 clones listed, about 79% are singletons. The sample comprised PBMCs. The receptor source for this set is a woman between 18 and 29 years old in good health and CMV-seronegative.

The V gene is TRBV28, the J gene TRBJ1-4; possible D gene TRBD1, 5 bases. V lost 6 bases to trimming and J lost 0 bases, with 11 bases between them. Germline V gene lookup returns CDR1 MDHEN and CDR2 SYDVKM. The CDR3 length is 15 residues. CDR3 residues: CASSPRQSTNEKLFF. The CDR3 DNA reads TGTGCCAGCAGCCCCAGACAGTCAACTAATGAAAAACTGTTTTTT.

CDR3 in DNA: TGTGCCACCAGCAGAACCACCGGGACAGGGAATGAAAAACTGTTTTTT. It is translated as CATSRTTGTGNEKLFF. The chain has TRBV15 and TRBJ1-4, with 9 positions matching TRBD1. The CDR3 loop spans 16 amino acids. Germline lookup yields CDR1 LNHNV and CDR2 YYDKDF (reference sequence). Germline trimming cut 2 bases from V and 5 bases from J; bases unmatched to any gene: 6.

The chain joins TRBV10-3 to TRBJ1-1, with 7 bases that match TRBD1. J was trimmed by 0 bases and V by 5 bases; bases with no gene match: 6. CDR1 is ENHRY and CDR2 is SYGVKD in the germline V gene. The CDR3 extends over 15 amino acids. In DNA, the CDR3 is TGTGCCATCAGTTCGGGACAGACCATGAACACTGAAGCTTTCTTT. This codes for CAISSGQTMNTEAFF.

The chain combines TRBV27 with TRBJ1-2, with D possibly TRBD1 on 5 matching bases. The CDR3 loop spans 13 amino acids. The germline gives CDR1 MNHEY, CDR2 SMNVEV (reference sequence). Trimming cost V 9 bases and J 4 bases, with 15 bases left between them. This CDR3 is CASAPQGGYGYTF. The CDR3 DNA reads TGTGCCAGTGCGCCTCAGGGAGGCTATGGCTACACCTTC.